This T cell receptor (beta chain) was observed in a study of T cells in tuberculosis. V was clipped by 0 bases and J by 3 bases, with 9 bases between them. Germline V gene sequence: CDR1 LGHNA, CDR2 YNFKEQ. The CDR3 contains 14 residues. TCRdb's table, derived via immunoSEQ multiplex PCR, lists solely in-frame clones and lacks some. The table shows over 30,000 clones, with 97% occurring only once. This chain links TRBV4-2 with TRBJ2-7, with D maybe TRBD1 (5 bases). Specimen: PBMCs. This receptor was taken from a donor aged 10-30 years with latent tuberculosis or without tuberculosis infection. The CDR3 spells CASSQDQQDYEQYF. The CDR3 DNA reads TGTGCCAGCAGCCAAGATCAACAGGACTACGAGCAGTACTTC.